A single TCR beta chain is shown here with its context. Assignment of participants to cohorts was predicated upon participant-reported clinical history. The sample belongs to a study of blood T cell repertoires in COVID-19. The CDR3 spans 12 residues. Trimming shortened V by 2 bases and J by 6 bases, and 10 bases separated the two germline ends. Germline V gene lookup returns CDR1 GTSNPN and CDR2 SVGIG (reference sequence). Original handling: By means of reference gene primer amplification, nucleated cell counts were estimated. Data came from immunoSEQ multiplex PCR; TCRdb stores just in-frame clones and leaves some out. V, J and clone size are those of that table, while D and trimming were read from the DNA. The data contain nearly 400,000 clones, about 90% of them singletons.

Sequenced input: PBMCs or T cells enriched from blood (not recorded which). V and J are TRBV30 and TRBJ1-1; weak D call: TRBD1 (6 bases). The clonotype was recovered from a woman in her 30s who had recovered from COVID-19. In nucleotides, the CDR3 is TGTGCCTGGAGTTCAGGGGACGCTGAAGCTTTCTTT. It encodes CAWSSGDAEAFF.